This T cell receptor (beta chain) is from a study of control samples from healthy donors and cancer patients. Only in-frame clones appear in the TCRdb table, and some are missing; sequencing was by immunoSEQ multiplex PCR. Altogether 150,000 or so clones are present, about 90% being singletons, with the ten largest covering 12%. Sequencing was carried out using blood. The receptor was isolated from a man aged 30 to 39 in good health.

The CDR3 coding sequence is TGTGCCAGCAGTCGACAGTTTAATCAGCCCCAGCATTTT. Its translation is CASSRQFNQPQHF. The V call is TRBV6-6, the J call TRBJ1-5; a possible D gene is TRBD1 (5 bases). V lost 5 bases, J lost 4 bases, and 9 bases lay in between. The CDR3 consists of 13 residues. Germline CDR1 MNHNY, CDR2 SVGAGI (reference sequence).